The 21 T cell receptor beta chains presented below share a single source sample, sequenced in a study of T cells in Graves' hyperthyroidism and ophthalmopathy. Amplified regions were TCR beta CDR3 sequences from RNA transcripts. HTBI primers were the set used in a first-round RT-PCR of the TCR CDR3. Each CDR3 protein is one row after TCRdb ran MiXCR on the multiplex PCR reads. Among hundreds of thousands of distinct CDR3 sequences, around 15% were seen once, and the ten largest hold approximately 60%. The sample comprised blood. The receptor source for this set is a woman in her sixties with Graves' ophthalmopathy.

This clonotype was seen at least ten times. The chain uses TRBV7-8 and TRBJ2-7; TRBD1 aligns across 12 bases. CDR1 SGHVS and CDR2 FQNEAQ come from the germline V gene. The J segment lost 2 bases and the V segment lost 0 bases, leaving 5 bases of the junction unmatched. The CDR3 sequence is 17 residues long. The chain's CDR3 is CASSLAGTGGLTYEQYF. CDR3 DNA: TGTGCCAGCAGCTTAGCAGGGACAGGGGGCCTCACCTACGAGCAGTACTTC.

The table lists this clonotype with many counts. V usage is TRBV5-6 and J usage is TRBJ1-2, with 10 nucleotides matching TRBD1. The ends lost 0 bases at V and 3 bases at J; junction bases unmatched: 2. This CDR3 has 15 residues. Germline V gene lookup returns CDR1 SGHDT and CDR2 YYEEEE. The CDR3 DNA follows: TGTGCCAGCAGCTTGGGACAGGGGGCGTACTATGGCTACACCTTC. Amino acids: CASSLGQGAYYGYTF.

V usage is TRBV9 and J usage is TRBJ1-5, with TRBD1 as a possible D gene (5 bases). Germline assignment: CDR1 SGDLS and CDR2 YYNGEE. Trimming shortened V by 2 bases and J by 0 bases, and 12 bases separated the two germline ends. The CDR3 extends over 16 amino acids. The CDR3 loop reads CASSVRGSNSNQPQHF. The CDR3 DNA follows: TGTGCCAGCAGCGTGAGGGGATCTAATAGCAATCAGCCCCAGCATTTT.

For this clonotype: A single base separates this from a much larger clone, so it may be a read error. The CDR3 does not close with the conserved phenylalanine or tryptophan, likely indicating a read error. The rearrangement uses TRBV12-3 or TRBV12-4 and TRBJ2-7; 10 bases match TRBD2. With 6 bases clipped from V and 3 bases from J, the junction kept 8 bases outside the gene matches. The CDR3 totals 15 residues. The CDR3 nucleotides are TGTGCCAGCAGCCGTAGCGGGGGGACCTTCTACGAGCAGTACCTC. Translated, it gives CASSRSGGTFYEQYL.

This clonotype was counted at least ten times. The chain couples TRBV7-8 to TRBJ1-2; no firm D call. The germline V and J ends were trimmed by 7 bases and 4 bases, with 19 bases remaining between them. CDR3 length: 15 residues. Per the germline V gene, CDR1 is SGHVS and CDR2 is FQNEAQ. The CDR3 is CASTPLSVPSYGYTF. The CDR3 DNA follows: TGTGCCAGCACCCCTCTGTCTGTGCCGAGCTATGGCTACACCTTC.

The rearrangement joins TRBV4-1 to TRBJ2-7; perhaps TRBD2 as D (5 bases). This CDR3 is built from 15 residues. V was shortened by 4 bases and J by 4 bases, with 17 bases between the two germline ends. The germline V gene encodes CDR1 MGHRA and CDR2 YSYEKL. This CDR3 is CASSRSISDQYEQYF. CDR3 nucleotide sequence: TGCGCCAGCAGCCGAAGTATTAGCGACCAGTACGAGCAGTACTTC.

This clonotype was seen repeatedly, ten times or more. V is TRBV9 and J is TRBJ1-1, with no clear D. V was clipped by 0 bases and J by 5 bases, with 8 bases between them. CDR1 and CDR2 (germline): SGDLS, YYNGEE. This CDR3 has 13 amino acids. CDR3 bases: TGTGCCAGCAGCGTAGTTGAGGGAACTGAAGCTTTCTTT. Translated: CASSVVEGTEAFF.

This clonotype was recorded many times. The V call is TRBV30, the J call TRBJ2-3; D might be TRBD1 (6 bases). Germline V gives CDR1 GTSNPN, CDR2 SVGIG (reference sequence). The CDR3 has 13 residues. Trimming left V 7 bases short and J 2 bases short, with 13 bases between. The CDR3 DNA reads TGTGCCTCGGACAGACCTGACACAGATACGCAGTATTTT. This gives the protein CASDRPDTDTQYF. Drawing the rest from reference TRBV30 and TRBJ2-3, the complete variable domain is SQTIHQWPATLVQPVGSPLSLECTVEGTSNPNLYWYRQAAGRGLQLLFYSVGIGQISSEVPQNLSASRPQDRQFILSSKKLLLSDSGFYLCASDRPDTDTQYFGPGTRLTVL.

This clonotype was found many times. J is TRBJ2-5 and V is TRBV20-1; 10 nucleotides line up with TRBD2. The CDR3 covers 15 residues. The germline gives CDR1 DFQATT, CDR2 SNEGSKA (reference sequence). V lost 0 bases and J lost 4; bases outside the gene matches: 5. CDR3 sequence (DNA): TGCAGTGCTAGAGATGGACTAGCGGTTTTAGAGACCCAGTACTTC. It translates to CSARDGLAVLETQYF.

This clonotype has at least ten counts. CDR3 loop: CASSLNPAGSNQPQHF. CDR3 bases: TGTGCCAGCAGCCTCAATCCGGCGGGGTCCAATCAGCCCCAGCATTTT. The V call is TRBV7-2, the J call TRBJ1-5, with D hard to call. The CDR3 contains 16 residues. Trimming stripped 5 bases from V and 3 bases from J, with 17 bases between. The germline CDR1 and CDR2 sequences are SGHTA and FQGNSA.

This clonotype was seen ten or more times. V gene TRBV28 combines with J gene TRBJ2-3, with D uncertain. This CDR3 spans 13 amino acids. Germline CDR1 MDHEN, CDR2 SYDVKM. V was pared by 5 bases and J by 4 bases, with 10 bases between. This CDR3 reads CASSLTVADTQYF. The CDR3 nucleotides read TGTGCCAGCAGTCTTACGGTGGCAGATACGCAGTATTTT.

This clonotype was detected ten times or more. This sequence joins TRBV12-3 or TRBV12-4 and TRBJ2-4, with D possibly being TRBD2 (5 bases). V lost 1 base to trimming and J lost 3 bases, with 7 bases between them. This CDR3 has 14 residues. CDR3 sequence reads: CASSLGGSKNIQYF. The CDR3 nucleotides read TGTGCCAGCAGTTTAGGAGGGAGCAAAAACATTCAGTACTTC.

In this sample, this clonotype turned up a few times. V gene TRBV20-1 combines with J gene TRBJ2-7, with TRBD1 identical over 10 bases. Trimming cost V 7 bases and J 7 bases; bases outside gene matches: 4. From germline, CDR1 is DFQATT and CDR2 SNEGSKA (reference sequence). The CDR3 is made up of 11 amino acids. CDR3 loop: CSVWGQGEQYF. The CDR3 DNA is TGCAGTGTATGGGGACAGGGGGAGCAGTACTTC.

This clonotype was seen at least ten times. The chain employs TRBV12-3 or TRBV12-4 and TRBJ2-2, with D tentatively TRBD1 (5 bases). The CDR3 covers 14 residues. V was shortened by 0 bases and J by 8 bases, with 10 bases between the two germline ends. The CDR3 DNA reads TGTGCCAGCAGTTTAGCGGGCCAGGGAGGGGAGCTGTTTTTT. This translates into CASSLAGQGGELFF.

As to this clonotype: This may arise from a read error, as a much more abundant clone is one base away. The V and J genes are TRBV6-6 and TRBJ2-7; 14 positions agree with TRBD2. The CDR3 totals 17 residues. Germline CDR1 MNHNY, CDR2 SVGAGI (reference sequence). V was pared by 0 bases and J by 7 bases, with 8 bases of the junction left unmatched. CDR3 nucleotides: TGTGCCAGCAGTTACTCGACTAGCGGGAGGGCCTTAGGTGAGCAGTACTTC. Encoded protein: CASSYSTSGRALGEQYF.

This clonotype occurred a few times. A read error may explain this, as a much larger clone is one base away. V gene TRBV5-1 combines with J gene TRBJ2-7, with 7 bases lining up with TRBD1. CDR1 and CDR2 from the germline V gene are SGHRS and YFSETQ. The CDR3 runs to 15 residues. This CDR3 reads CASSTQGTISYKQYF. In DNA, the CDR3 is TGCGCCAGCAGCACACAGGGGACCATTTCCTACAAGCAGTACTTC.

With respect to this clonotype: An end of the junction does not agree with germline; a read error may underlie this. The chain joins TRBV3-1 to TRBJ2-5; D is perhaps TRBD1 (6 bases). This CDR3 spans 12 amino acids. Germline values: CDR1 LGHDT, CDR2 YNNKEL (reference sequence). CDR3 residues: CASSQDDRTQSF. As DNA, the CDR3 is TGTGCCAGCAGCCAAGACGACAGGACCCAGTCTTTC.

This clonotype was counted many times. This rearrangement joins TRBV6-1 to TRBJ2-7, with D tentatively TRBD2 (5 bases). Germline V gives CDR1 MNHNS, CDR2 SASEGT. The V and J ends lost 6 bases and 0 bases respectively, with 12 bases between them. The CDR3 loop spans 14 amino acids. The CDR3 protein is CASRAMGSSYEQYF. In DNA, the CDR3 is TGTGCCAGCAGGGCCATGGGGAGCTCCTACGAGCAGTACTTC.

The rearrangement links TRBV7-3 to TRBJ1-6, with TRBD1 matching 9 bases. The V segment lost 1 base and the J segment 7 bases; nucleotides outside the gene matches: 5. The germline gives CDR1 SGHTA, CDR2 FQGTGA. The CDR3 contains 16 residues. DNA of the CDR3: TGTGCCAGCAGCTTAAGCCCGACAGGGGGGAATTCACCCCTCCACTTT. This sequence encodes CASSLSPTGGNSPLHF.

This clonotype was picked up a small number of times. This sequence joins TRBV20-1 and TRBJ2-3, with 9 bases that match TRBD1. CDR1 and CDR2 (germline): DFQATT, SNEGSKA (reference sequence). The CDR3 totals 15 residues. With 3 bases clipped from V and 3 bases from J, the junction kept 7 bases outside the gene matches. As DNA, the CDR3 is TGCAGTGCTAGGGTTTGGGGACAGGGTACAGATACGCAGTATTTT. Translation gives CSARVWGQGTDTQYF.

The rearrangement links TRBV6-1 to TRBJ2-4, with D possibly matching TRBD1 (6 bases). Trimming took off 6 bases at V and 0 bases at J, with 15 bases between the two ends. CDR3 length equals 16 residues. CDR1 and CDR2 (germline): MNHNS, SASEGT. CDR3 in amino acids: CASSQGTLLAKNIQYF. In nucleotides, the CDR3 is TGTGCCAGCAGCCAAGGGACACTACTAGCCAAAAACATTCAGTACTTC.